Below, one TCR beta chain is given with its context. No antigen is known for it. Nothing much larger sits one base from this clone, and base qualities are not available. TCR libraries were generated with the immunoSEQ multiplex PCR assay, using TCR-beta and/or TCR-alpha/delta assays for each sample. The Illumina high-throughput platform was used to sequence the amplified TCR libraries. On the study's bioinformatics: Clustering and dimensionality reduction relied on pairwise TCRdist distances among GMM-specific receptors from T cells that were either sorted ex vivo or expanded in vitro. Each clinical repertoire was assigned a mean NN-distance score, defined as the average TCRdist to the nearest 10% of tetramer-positive reference sequences. GEM TCR motif frequency was computed as the fraction of unique TCRs matching known GEM sequences by V/J usage and CDR3 length. Linear discriminant analysis with leave-one-out cross-validation, implemented in scikit-learn, was used to classify active tuberculosis. Held by TCRdb, this immuneACCESS table contains in-frame sequences only and omits some clones. Under half of the omission traces to an unresolved V gene where checked; the cause of the rest is unknown. The V and J calls and clone size are taken from that table; D and trimming were inferred from the DNA. Across this sample there are 9,500 to 12,000 clones, with roughly 93% seen only once. 10% to 15% of the sample comes from the top ten.

Active tuberculosis patients were HIV-seronegative South African adults aged 18 years or older with a new diagnosis. Confirmation of active tuberculosis was based on positive sputum smear microscopy and/or a positive M. tuberculosis culture. Immunosequencing of unsorted cryopreserved PBMC covered, on average, about 99,000 T cells per clinical donor. This specimen belongs to a study of T cells in tuberculosis (dated by TCRdb to the late 2010s). As for the study more broadly: To characterize T cells specific for the mycobacterial lipid antigen glucose monomycolate (GMM), the study used CD1B tetramers together with high-throughput TCR immunosequencing. IGRA-negative adolescents, IGRA-positive adolescents with latent tuberculosis and adults with active tuberculosis, more than 9 per group, were compared in a South African clinical cohort. Active tuberculosis patient PBMC were archived before or within 7 days of starting standard anti-tuberculosis treatment. Study-wide conclusions, independent of this receptor: Clinical samples were selected based on the availability of cryopreserved specimens, with adults included as active tuberculosis cases and adolescents included as controls. The smaller NN-distances were partly driven by shorter CDR3-alpha lengths in active tuberculosis patients, and the difference for TCR-beta did not reach statistical significance. Smaller mean NN-distances to GMM-specific TCRs were observed in active tuberculosis TCR-alpha repertoires than in IGRA-negative controls, suggesting clonal expansion of GMM-specific TCRs. With the diverse GMM-specific repertoire as input, a classifier achieved approximately 90% accuracy (AUROC around 0.9), whereas GEM motif frequencies as input gave roughly 70% accuracy.

The germline ends are 7 bases apart after V is trimmed by 2 bases and J by 1 base. From the cysteine up to the phenylalanine, the CDR3 has a length of 14 residues. Of the read, only the CDR3 DNA is kept; its 42 bases are in frame from base 1. CDR1 and CDR2 were assigned from the germline V gene as MNHEY and SVGAGI. Material for sequencing was PBMCs. The chain employs TRBV6-5 and TRBJ2-3, with the D gene uncertain. The clonotype originates from an adult with tuberculosis. The nucleotides are TGTGCCAGCAGTTACGTCTTCGGCACAGATACGCAGTATTTT. This yields the protein CASSYVFGTDTQYF.